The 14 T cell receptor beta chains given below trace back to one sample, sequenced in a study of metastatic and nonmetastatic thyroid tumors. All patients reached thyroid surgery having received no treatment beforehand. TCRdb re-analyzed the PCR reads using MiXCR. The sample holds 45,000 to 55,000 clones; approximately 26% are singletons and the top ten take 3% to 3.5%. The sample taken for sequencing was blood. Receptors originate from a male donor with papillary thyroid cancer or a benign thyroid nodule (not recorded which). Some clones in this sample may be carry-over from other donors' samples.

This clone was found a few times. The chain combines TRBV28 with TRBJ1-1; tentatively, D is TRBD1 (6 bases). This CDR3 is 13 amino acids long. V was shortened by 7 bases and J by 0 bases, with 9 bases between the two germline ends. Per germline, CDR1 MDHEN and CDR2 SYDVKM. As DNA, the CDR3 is TGTGCCAGCATGGGGGGCATGAACACTGAAGCTTTCTTT. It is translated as CASMGGMNTEAFF.

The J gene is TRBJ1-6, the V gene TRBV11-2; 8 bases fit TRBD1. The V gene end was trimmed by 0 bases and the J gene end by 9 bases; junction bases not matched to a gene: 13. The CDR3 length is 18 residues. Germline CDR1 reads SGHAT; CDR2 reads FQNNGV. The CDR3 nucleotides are TGTGCCAGCAGCTTAGATCTCAGGGACAGGAACCTAATTTCACCCCTCCACTTT. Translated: CASSLDLRDRNLISPLHF.

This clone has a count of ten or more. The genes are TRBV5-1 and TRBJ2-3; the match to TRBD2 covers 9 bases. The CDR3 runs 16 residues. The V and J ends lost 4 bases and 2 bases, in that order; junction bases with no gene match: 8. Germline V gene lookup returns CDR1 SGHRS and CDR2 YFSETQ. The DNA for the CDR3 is TGCGCCAGCAGCAGTGGGACTAGCCGATACACAGATACGCAGTATTTT. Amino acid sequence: CASSSGTSRYTDTQYF.

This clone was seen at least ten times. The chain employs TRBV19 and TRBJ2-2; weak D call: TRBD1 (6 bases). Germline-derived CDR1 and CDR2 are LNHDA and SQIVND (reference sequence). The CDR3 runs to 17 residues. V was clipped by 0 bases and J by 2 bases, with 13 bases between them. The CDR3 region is CASSIDQDRINTGELFF. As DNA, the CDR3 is TGTGCCAGTAGTATAGATCAAGACAGGATAAACACCGGGGAGCTGTTTTTT.

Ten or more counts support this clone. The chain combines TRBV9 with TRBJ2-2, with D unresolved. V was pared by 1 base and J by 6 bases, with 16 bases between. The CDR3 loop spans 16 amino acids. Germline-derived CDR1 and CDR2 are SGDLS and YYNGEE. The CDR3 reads CASSVKPLPQAGELFF. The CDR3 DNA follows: TGTGCCAGCAGCGTAAAACCGCTCCCCCAGGCCGGGGAGCTGTTTTTT.

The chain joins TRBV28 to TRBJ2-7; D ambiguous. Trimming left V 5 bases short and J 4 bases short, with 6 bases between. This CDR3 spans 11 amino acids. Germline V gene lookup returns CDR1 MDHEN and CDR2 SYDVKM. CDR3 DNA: TGTGCCAGCAGTCTCCAATACGAGCAGTACTTC. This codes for CASSLQYEQYF.

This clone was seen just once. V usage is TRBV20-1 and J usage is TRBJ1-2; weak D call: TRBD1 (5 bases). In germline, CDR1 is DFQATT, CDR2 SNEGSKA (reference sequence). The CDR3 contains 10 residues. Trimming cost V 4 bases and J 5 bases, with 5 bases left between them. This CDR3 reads CSATGYGYTF. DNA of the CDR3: TGCAGTGCTACAGGGTATGGCTACACCTTC.

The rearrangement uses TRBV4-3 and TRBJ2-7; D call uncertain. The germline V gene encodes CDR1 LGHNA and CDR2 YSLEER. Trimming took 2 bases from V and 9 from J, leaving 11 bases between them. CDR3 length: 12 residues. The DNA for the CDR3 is TGCGCCAGCAGCCAAATGGGGTCGGTGCAGTACTTC. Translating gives CASSQMGSVQYF.

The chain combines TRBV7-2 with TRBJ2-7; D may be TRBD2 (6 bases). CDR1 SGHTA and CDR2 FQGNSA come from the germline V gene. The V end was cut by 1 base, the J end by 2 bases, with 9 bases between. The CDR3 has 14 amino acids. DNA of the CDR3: TGTGCCAGCAGCTTAGTGGAGGGACCCTACGAGCAGTACTTC. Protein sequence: CASSLVEGPYEQYF.

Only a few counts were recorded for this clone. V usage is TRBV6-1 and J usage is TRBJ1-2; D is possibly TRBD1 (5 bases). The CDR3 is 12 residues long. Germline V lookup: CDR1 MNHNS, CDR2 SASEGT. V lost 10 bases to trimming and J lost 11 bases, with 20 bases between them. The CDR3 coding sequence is TGTGCCACCGTCATCGCTAGGGGTGGTTACACCTTC. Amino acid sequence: CATVIARGGYTF.

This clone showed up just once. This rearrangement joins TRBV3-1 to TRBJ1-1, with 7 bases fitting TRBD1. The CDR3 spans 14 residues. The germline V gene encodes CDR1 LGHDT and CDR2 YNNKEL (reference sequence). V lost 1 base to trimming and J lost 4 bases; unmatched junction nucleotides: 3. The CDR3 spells CASSQVGQRTEAFF. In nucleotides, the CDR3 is TGTGCCAGCAGCCAAGTGGGACAGCGCACTGAAGCTTTCTTT. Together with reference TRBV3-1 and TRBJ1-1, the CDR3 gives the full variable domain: DTAVSQTPKYLVTQMGNDKSIKCEQNLGHDTMYWYKQDSKKFLKIMFSYNNKELIINETVPNRFSPKSPDKAHLNLHINSLELGDSAVYFCASSQVGQRTEAFFGQGTRLTVV.

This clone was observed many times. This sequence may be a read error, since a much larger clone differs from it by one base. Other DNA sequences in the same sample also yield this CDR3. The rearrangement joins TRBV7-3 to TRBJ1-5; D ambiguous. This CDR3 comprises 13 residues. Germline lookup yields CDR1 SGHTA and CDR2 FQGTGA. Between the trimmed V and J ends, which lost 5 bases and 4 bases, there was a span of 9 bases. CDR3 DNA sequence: TGTGCCAGCAGCCCCGATGGGAATCAGCCCCAGCATTTT. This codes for CASSPDGNQPQHF.

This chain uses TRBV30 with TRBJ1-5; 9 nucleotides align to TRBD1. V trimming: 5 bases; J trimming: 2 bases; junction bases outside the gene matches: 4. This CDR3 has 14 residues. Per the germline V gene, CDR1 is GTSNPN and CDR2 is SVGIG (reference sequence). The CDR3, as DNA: TGTGCCTGGGGGGGACAGGGAGGCAATCAGCCCCAGCATTTT. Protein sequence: CAWGGQGGNQPQHF.

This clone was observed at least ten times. The CDR3 DNA follows: TGTGCCAGCAGCTTAGCGCTAAGGACTAGCGGGGTTAACACAGATACGCAGTATTTT. It is translated as CASSLALRTSGVNTDTQYF. V is TRBV7-8 and J is TRBJ2-3; TRBD2 aligns across 12 bases. CDR3 size: 19 residues. The germline CDR1 and CDR2 sequences are SGHVS and FQNEAQ. The trim removed 0 bases at V and 2 bases at J, leaving 9 bases unmatched.